This TCR beta chain was identified in a study of spatial heterogeneity in lung cancer. Study details: After resection, follow-up PBMC samples were sequenced when available, at a median of approximately 23 months later.

This clonotype was seen a few times. Every cDNA TCR molecule received its own unique molecular identifier. A single record per CDR3 protein comes from TCRdb applying MiXCR to the 5' RACE reads. The data contain about 94,000 distinct CDR3 sequences, just under 20% of them seen just once; the ten biggest clones take up 20% to 25%. Time point defined: blood at routine non-recurrence follow-up after resection. In germline, CDR1 is SGDLS, CDR2 YYNGEE. CDR3 length equals 15 residues. V was cut by 0 bases and J by 0 bases, with 7 bases left in between. This chain joins TRBV9 and TRBJ2-1; no firm D call. This specimen was PBMCs, taken at follow-up. The origin of this receptor is a male donor with early-stage non-small cell lung cancer. CDR3 in DNA: TGTGCCAGCAGCGTAGAGGTTAGCTCCTACAATGAGCAGTTCTTC. Protein: CASSVEVSSYNEQFF.